This entry lists 10 T cell receptor beta chains sequenced from one sample in a study of cytomegalovirus exposure and HLA in healthy donors. PCR amplification relied on 60 Vbeta primers (plus 13 Jbeta primers). Assay: immunoSEQ multiplex PCR; the TCRdb copy retains only in-frame clones and omits some. This sample's table has around 100,000 clones. Sequences were obtained from PBMCs. These receptors all come from a man aged 25-45 years in good health and CMV-seronegative.

This chain links TRBV5-5 with TRBJ1-5; no clear D. This CDR3 region has 14 residues. The germline V gene encodes CDR1 SGHKS and CDR2 YYEKEE (reference sequence). V dropped 0 bases and J dropped 0 bases, with 4 bases sitting between them. The CDR3: CASSLESSNQPQHF. CDR3 nucleotide sequence: TGTGCCAGCAGCTTGGAGAGTAGCAATCAGCCCCAGCATTTT.

The V and J genes are TRBV6-1 and TRBJ1-1; maybe TRBD1 (5 bases). V shed 6 bases and J shed 3 bases, with 14 bases lying between them. CDR3 length: 14 residues. Germline V gene data show CDR1 as MNHNS and CDR2 as SASEGT. DNA for the CDR3: TGTGCCAGCAGCCCCCAGGACAAACACACTGAAGCTTTCTTT. Translation gives CASSPQDKHTEAFF.

The chain recombines TRBV7-2 with TRBJ2-7; TRBD1 agrees at 7 bases. The germline gives CDR1 SGHTA, CDR2 FQGNSA. J gave up 3 bases and V 1 base, and 3 bases lay outside the gene matches. CDR3 size: 14 residues. The CDR3 is CASSLGGQLYEQYF. CDR3 bases: TGTGCCAGCAGCTTAGGGGGACAGCTCTACGAGCAGTACTTC.

As regards this clone: At one boundary the junction diverges from the germline segment, which might be a read error. The CDR3 region is CASSVRQAWVF. CDR3 in DNA: TGTGCCAGCAGTGTCAGACAGGCTTGGGTCTTC. The chain is built from TRBV28 and TRBJ2-1; tentative D call: TRBD1 (6 bases). Germline V gene lookup returns CDR1 MDHEN and CDR2 SYDVKM. The CDR3 runs to 11 residues.

V is TRBV5-4 and J is TRBJ1-1; no clear D gene. Germline V gives CDR1 SGHNT, CDR2 YYREEE (reference sequence). V was clipped by 1 base and J by 1 base, with 8 bases between them. This CDR3 is 14 amino acids long. The CDR3 is CASSLKAGNTEAFF. As DNA, the CDR3 is TGTGCCAGCAGCTTGAAGGCAGGGAACACTGAAGCTTTCTTT.

V and J are TRBV4-2 and TRBJ2-5; tentative D call: TRBD2 (5 bases). V gave up 0 bases and J gave up 5 bases, with 13 bases separating them. The CDR3 sequence is 15 residues long. Germline loops: CDR1 LGHNA, CDR2 YNFKEQ. This chain's CDR3 is CASSQEGNRGETQYF. CDR3 DNA sequence: TGTGCCAGCAGCCAAGAAGGAAACCGAGGGGAGACCCAGTACTTC.

The chain combines TRBV29-1 with TRBJ2-5, with 7 bases matching TRBD2. The V gene's germline CDR1 is SQVTM and CDR2 ANQGSEA. V trimming: 6 bases; J trimming: 4 bases; junction bases outside the gene matches: 5. The CDR3 is made up of 12 amino acids. DNA for the CDR3: TGCAGCGTGGGGGGGGGTGGAGAGACCCAGTACTTC. Translation: CSVGGGGETQYF.

The chain uses TRBV14 and TRBJ1-6, with D unresolved. This CDR3 region has 14 residues. Germline lookup yields CDR1 SGHDN and CDR2 FVKESK. The ends were cut back, 4 bases at V and 9 bases at J, with 13 bases in the middle. The CDR3 sequence: CASSPPLSGSPLHF. The CDR3 coding sequence is TGTGCCAGCAGCCCTCCTCTGAGTGGTTCACCCCTCCACTTT.

The chain has TRBV2 and TRBJ2-5, with D uncertain. Germline V lookup: CDR1 SNHLY, CDR2 FYNNEI. This CDR3 is 11 amino acids long. V shed 7 bases and J shed 5 bases, with 8 bases lying between them. The CDR3 spells CASMAWETQYF. The CDR3 bases are TGTGCCAGCATGGCCTGGGAGACCCAGTACTTC.

V and J are TRBV19 and TRBJ2-3, with 7 bases lining up with TRBD1. This CDR3 is 15 amino acids long. J was trimmed by 1 base and V by 0 bases; bases with no gene match: 1. Germline CDR1 is LNHDA and CDR2 is SQIVND (reference sequence). The DNA for the CDR3 is TGTGCCAGTAGTATAGAGGGGACAGGCACAGATACGCAGTATTTT. Translated, it gives CASSIEGTGTDTQYF.